Below are 23 T cell receptor beta chains sequenced from a single sample in a study of the immune and genomic landscape of osteosarcoma. Poor-prognosis osteosarcoma patients supplied post-treatment primary, local recurrence and metastasis tumor specimens. TCRdb keeps only in-frame clones here, not all; method: immunoSEQ multiplex PCR. The table lists roughly 9,800 clones, about 72% of them singletons, with more than 15% in the top ten. Sequenced input: osteosarcoma tumor tissue from the lung. These receptor sequences come from a human donor with osteosarcoma.

J is TRBJ1-2 and V is TRBV30; D gene unclear. The V gene's germline CDR1 is GTSNPN and CDR2 SVGIG (reference sequence). The CDR3 extends over 14 amino acids. V lost 0 bases and J lost 6, with 14 bases in between. CDR3 in DNA: TGTGCCTGGAGTGTCAAGAGGGAGAAGCATGGCTACACCTTC. This sequence encodes CAWSVKREKHGYTF.

J is TRBJ1-5 and V is TRBV28, with D unresolved. Germline CDR1 MDHEN, CDR2 SYDVKM. The CDR3 has 16 residues. Trimming stripped 4 bases from V and 3 bases from J, with 16 bases between. The CDR3 protein is CASSSGRLGNNQPQHF. The DNA for the CDR3 is TGTGCCAGCAGTTCCGGACGGCTCGGTAACAATCAGCCCCAGCATTTT.

In its sample, this clone was seen a few times. This chain uses TRBV6-1 with TRBJ1-2; 10 bases are shared with TRBD1. Germline V gives CDR1 MNHNS, CDR2 SASEGT. Unmatched junction bases numbered 6, after V lost 6 bases and J lost 8 bases. This CDR3 region has 13 residues. CDR3 loop: CASSWTGGRGYTF. In DNA, the CDR3 is TGTGCCAGCAGCTGGACAGGGGGGAGAGGCTACACCTTC.

This chain connects TRBV28 to TRBJ2-7; D may match TRBD1 or TRBD2 (5 bases each). Trimming left V 3 bases short and J 1 base short, with 13 bases between. Germline lookup yields CDR1 MDHEN and CDR2 SYDVKM. The CDR3 has 15 residues. The CDR3 DNA is TGTGCCAGCAGTTTGTGGGGGACGGGGTCCTACGAGCAGTACTTC. Translated, it gives CASSLWGTGSYEQYF.

The chain's CDR3 is CASSYAGSYEQFF. CDR3 DNA sequence: TGTGCCAGCAGTTATGCCGGAAGCTATGAGCAGTTCTTC. This rearrangement joins TRBV6-6 to TRBJ2-1; D not certain. Germline lookup yields CDR1 MNHNY and CDR2 SVGAGI (reference sequence). The CDR3 length is 13 residues. Trimming cost V 3 bases and J 8 bases, with 11 bases left between them.

The J gene is TRBJ2-6, the V gene TRBV5-4, with 7 nucleotides matching TRBD1. The CDR3 totals 15 residues. Germline lookup yields CDR1 SGHNT and CDR2 YYREEE (reference sequence). V lost 4 bases to trimming and J lost 2 bases; unmatched junction nucleotides: 3. The CDR3 here is CASSDRDTGANVLTF. CDR3 coding DNA: TGTGCCAGCAGCGACAGGGATACTGGGGCCAACGTCCTGACTTTC.

This chain uses TRBV4-1 with TRBJ2-1; 8 nucleotides align to TRBD1. The CDR3 consists of 13 residues. Trimming at V came to 4 bases and at J to 9 bases, leaving 5 bases not matched to a gene. The germline V gene encodes CDR1 MGHRA and CDR2 YSYEKL. CDR3 sequence: CASSLRTGREQFF. In nucleotides, the CDR3 is TGCGCCAGCAGCCTCCGGACAGGGCGTGAGCAGTTCTTC.

The rearrangement joins TRBV7-3 to TRBJ2-3; unclear D gene. The CDR3 has 14 amino acids. Trimming left V 0 bases short and J 1 base short, with 5 bases between. Germline CDR1 is SGHTA and CDR2 is FQGTGA. CDR3 residues: CASSLTGGTDTQYF. The DNA of the CDR3 is TGTGCCAGCAGCTTAACAGGAGGCACAGATACGCAGTATTTT.

The V gene is TRBV7-6, the J gene TRBJ2-3; 7 nucleotides line up with TRBD2. Trimming cost V 3 bases and J 6 bases; bases outside gene matches: 12. The CDR3 totals 16 residues. The V gene's germline CDR1 is SGHVS and CDR2 FNYEAQ. CDR3 residues: CASSFGTTLEMDTQYF. The CDR3, as DNA: TGTGCCAGCAGCTTCGGGACTACTCTAGAAATGGATACGCAGTATTTT.

This clone is medium-sized by share. This chain links TRBV28 with TRBJ1-1; tentative D call: TRBD1 (6 bases). Between the trimmed V and J ends, which lost 6 bases and 1 base, there was a span of 12 bases. This CDR3 region has 14 residues. CDR1 and CDR2 (germline): MDHEN, SYDVKM. The CDR3 spells CASRKLDRNTEAFF. In DNA, the CDR3 is TGTGCCAGCAGGAAGCTGGACAGGAACACTGAAGCTTTCTTT.

CDR3 nucleotides: TGTGCCAGCAGGGGTACCACAGGGGGAGTCCTGACTTTC. It encodes CASRGTTGGVLTF. V usage is TRBV7-2 and J usage is TRBJ2-6; 8 nucleotides line up with TRBD1. V dropped 6 bases and J dropped 13; count of bases not matched to a gene: 8. Germline CDR1 SGHTA, CDR2 FQGNSA. The CDR3 loop spans 13 amino acids.

This clone came up once. V usage is TRBV7-9 and J usage is TRBJ2-7, with D tentatively TRBD1 (5 bases). Trimming took 0 bases from V and 2 from J, leaving 11 bases between them. Germline CDR1 reads SEHNR; CDR2 reads FQNEAQ (reference sequence). CDR3 length: 15 amino acids. CDR3 protein: CASSLAPGWAYEQYF. CDR3 in DNA: TGTGCCAGCAGCTTAGCGCCAGGGTGGGCCTACGAGCAGTACTTC.

The chain recombines TRBV6-1 with TRBJ2-1; 8 bases are shared with TRBD1. This CDR3 is 14 amino acids long. CDR1 and CDR2 from the germline V gene are MNHNS and SASEGT. Trimming cost V 9 bases and J 1 base; bases outside gene matches: 5. This CDR3 reads CASKQGESYNEQFF. Here the CDR3 DNA reads TGTGCCAGTAAACAGGGGGAGTCCTACAATGAGCAGTTCTTC.

V and J are TRBV5-8 and TRBJ1-5; D uncertain. V was cut by 4 bases and J by 9 bases, with 17 bases left in between. The CDR3 is made up of 14 amino acids. Germline V CDR1 and CDR2: SGHTS, YDEGEE. CDR3 in amino acids: CASSTYTAAGPQHF. The CDR3 DNA reads TGTGCCAGCAGCACCTACACCGCCGCGGGGCCCCAGCATTTT.

The V call is TRBV28, the J call TRBJ2-2, with D perhaps given as TRBD1 or TRBD2 (5 bases each). Germline V gives CDR1 MDHEN, CDR2 SYDVKM. This CDR3 comprises 16 residues. The ends were cut back, 6 bases at V and 0 bases at J, with 14 bases in the middle. DNA of the CDR3: TGTGCCAGCAGGGTTGGGACCCCCGCGAACACCGGGGAGCTGTTTTTT. Its translation is CASRVGTPANTGELFF.

This clone is large (0.1 to 1%). Other DNA sequences in this specimen translate into the identical CDR3. The V gene is TRBV6-5, the J gene TRBJ1-5; 8 bases map to TRBD1. V shed 6 bases and J 2 bases; nucleotides not matched to a gene: 3. CDR1 is MNHEY, CDR2 SVGAGI, per germline. The CDR3 has 14 amino acids. The CDR3 region has the DNA TGTGCCAGCAGAAGGACAGGGCGCAATCAGCCCCAGCATTTT. Its translation is CASRRTGRNQPQHF.

As DNA, the CDR3 is TGTGCCAGCAGCCGAGAAAGGCAGGGGTACAATGAGCAGTTCTTC. Translated, it gives CASSRERQGYNEQFF. The genes are TRBV13 and TRBJ2-1; tentative D call: TRBD1 (6 bases). CDR3 size: 15 residues. Trimming stripped 5 bases from V and 4 bases from J, with 15 bases between. Germline-derived CDR1 and CDR2 are PRHDT and FYEKMQ (reference sequence). The entire variable domain, with the rest obtained from reference TRBV13 and TRBJ2-1, is as follows: AAGVIQSPRHLIKEKRETATLKCYPIPRHDTVYWYQQGPGQDPQFLISFYEKMQSDKGSIPDRFSAQQFSDYHSELNMSSLELGDSALYFCASSRERQGYNEQFFGPGTRLTVL.

The rearrangement joins TRBV5-4 to TRBJ1-3; D is unclear. The CDR3 consists of 13 residues. Trimming took 0 bases from V and 4 from J, leaving 5 bases between them. CDR1 SGHNT and CDR2 YYREEE come from the germline V gene (reference sequence). CDR3 DNA sequence: TGTGCCAGCAGCTTGGTATCGGGAAACACCATATATTTT. Its protein product is CASSLVSGNTIYF. The complete variable domain, with remaining parts taken from reference TRBV5-4 and TRBJ1-3, reads ETGVTQSPTHLIKTRGQQVTLRCSSQSGHNTVSWYQQALGQGPQFIFQYYREEENGRGNFPPRFSGLQFPNYSSELNVNALELDDSALYLCASSLVSGNTIYFGEGSWLTVV.

V and J are TRBV4-1 and TRBJ2-3; possibly TRBD2 for D (5 bases). This CDR3 has 17 residues. CDR1 is MGHRA and CDR2 is YSYEKL in the germline V gene. The germline V and J ends were trimmed by 4 bases and 5 bases, with 22 bases remaining between them. The CDR3 coding sequence is TGCGCCAGCAGCCGCATCTTGGTGAAACGAGGAGGAGATACGCAGTATTTT. Amino acid sequence: CASSRILVKRGGDTQYF.

This chain links TRBV6-4 with TRBJ2-1, with D unresolved. This CDR3 is built from 15 residues. Germline V gene lookup returns CDR1 MRHNA and CDR2 SNTAGT. V was cut by 3 bases and J by 4 bases, with 13 bases left in between. Here the CDR3 reads CASSDDGEGYNEQFF. Written as DNA, the CDR3 is TGTGCCAGCAGTGATGATGGGGAAGGGTACAATGAGCAGTTCTTC.

This chain links TRBV19 with TRBJ1-4; weak D call: TRBD1 (6 bases). Germline V gives CDR1 LNHDA, CDR2 SQIVND (reference sequence). V lost 5 bases and J lost 0, with 13 bases in between. This CDR3 has 16 amino acids. This chain's CDR3 is CASSDRGPATNEKLFF. For the CDR3, the DNA is TGTGCCAGTAGTGACCGGGGGCCTGCAACTAATGAAAAACTGTTTTTT.

The chain recombines TRBV4-1 with TRBJ2-7; no firm D call. V shed 4 bases and J shed 0 bases, with 13 bases lying between them. Germline loops: CDR1 MGHRA, CDR2 YSYEKL. The CDR3 totals 15 residues. The CDR3 coding sequence is TGCGCCAGCAGCCTATCAGACCGGATCTCCTACGAGCAGTACTTC. Translated: CASSLSDRISYEQYF.

J is TRBJ2-7 and V is TRBV9; no firm D call. The CDR3 is 15 amino acids. Germline V lookup: CDR1 SGDLS, CDR2 YYNGEE. Trimming removed 0 bases from V and 0 bases from J, with 10 bases in between. The CDR3 is CASSVGRVDSYEQYF. In DNA form, the CDR3 reads TGTGCCAGCAGCGTAGGAAGGGTAGACTCCTACGAGCAGTACTTC.